This TCR beta chain was documented in a study of OX40 agonist ivuxolimab in advanced cancers. Study information: Mean age around 60 years, range roughly 20 to 85; about 85% male.

Assay used: immunoSEQ multiplex PCR; TCRdb lists only in-frame clones, some missing. The sample has 50,000 to 55,000 clones; nearly 90% are singletons. The germline V and J ends were trimmed by 5 bases and 5 bases, with 6 bases remaining between them. Germline V gene sequence: CDR1 DFQATT, CDR2 SNEGSKA (reference sequence). The length of the CDR3 is 10 residues. The rearrangement uses TRBV20-1 and TRBJ1-1; D gene uncertain. The receptor comes from an adult with an advanced solid tumor such as melanoma, head and neck, liver or kidney cancer. Specimen: CD4+ or CD8+ T cells sorted from blood, collected in a trial of the OX40 agonist ivuxolimab. The CDR3 here is CSAPQTEAFF. CDR3 coding DNA: TGCAGTGCTCCGCAAACTGAAGCTTTCTTT.